The clone carrying this T cell receptor beta chain was recorded once. Antigen specificity is unknown. These data belong to a study of T cell responses to AZD1222 COVID-19 vaccine. The study, taken as a whole, reports: A mostly white British donor set with more females was recruited, and clonal diversity was possibly underestimated. Targeting of unmutated variant regions was reportedly seen in nearly half of spike-specific TCRs. Increased Spike-specific TCR breadth and depth were observed after two AZD1222 doses.

This CDR3 has 14 amino acids. V was shortened by 2 bases and J by 4 bases, with 11 bases between the two germline ends. Assay used: immunoSEQ multiplex PCR; TCRdb lists only in-frame clones, some missing. Here the sample spans approximately 190,000 clones, roughly 88% being singletons. The chain couples TRBV23-1 to TRBJ1-1; D might be TRBD1 (5 bases). TRBV23-1 is sorted into the ORF group, with uncertain function. The TCR originated in an adult in good health. The input for sequencing was peripheral blood, taken on day 0 of AZD1222 vaccination. The CDR3 DNA is TGCGCCAGCAGTCAACTGTCTGGGGGCACTGAAGCTTTCTTT. As protein: CASSQLSGGTEAFF.